The 18 T cell receptor beta chains below come from one sample, sequenced in a study of cytomegalovirus exposure and HLA in healthy donors. The PCR had 60 Vbeta and 13 Jbeta primers. Assay used: immunoSEQ multiplex PCR; TCRdb lists only in-frame clones, some missing. This repertoire shows roughly 69,000 clones, around 70% found once; its top ten account for 14%. The specimen was PBMCs. These receptors all come from a male donor in good health and CMV-seropositive.

J is TRBJ1-2 and V is TRBV30; 8 bases agree with TRBD1. V trimming: 0 bases; J trimming: 5 bases; junction bases outside the gene matches: 5. Germline V lookup: CDR1 GTSNPN, CDR2 SVGIG (reference sequence). This CDR3 comprises 14 residues. The DNA of the CDR3 is TGTGCCTGGAGTGTAATGGGACAGGAGTATGGCTACACCTTC. This sequence encodes CAWSVMGQEYGYTF.

This chain joins TRBV5-6 and TRBJ1-5, with a possible D match to TRBD1 (6 bases). Trimming pared 0 bases from V and 5 bases from J, leaving 12 bases between. This CDR3 region has 15 residues. Germline CDR1 is SGHDT and CDR2 is YYEEEE. The CDR3 bases are TGTGCCAGCAGCTTGGACAGGGCTCGCCATCAGCCCCAGCATTTT. This translates into CASSLDRARHQPQHF. Complete variable domain (other parts from reference TRBV5-6 and TRBJ1-5): DAGVTQSPTHLIKTRGQQVTLRCSPKSGHDTVSWYQQALGQGPQFIFQYYEEEERQRGNFPDRFSGHQFPNYSSELNVNALLLGDSALYLCASSLDRARHQPQHFGDGTRLSIL.

The chain uses TRBV27 and TRBJ2-5; 10 bases agree with TRBD1. Germline-derived CDR1 and CDR2 are MNHEY and SMNVEV (reference sequence). V shed 4 bases, J shed 2 bases, and the junction held 4 bases outside the gene matches. CDR3 size: 15 residues. The CDR3 DNA reads TGTGCCAGCAGTTCCCCGGGACAGGGGCAAGAGACCCAGTACTTC. This sequence encodes CASSSPGQGQETQYF.

This chain uses TRBV5-6 with TRBJ1-3, with 7 positions matching TRBD1. The germline CDR1 and CDR2 sequences are SGHDT and YYEEEE. The CDR3 runs to 15 residues. The junction had 9 bases not matched to a gene; V was cut back by 5 bases and J by 4 bases. This CDR3 reads CASRNRGRGGNTIYF. In nucleotides, the CDR3 is TGTGCCAGCAGAAACAGGGGCCGAGGGGGAAACACCATATATTTT.

The rearrangement joins TRBV5-5 to TRBJ1-2, with D uncertain. CDR1 and CDR2 (germline): SGHKS, YYEKEE (reference sequence). The ends were cut back, 0 bases at V and 7 bases at J, with 13 bases in the middle. This CDR3 spans 14 amino acids. As DNA, the CDR3 is TGTGCCAGCAGCTTGGCCGGGTCCGGTTCTGGCTACACCTTC. Translated: CASSLAGSGSGYTF.

The chain recombines TRBV19 with TRBJ2-1; 10 bases fit TRBD1. V lost 6 bases to trimming and J lost 9 bases; unmatched junction nucleotides: 8. The CDR3 is made up of 14 amino acids. Germline V CDR1 and CDR2: LNHDA, SQIVND (reference sequence). CDR3 loop: CASRDGQGGSEQFF. In DNA, the CDR3 is TGTGCCAGTAGGGATGGACAGGGGGGGAGTGAGCAGTTCTTC.

V gene TRBV4-1 combines with J gene TRBJ2-5; D might be TRBD1 (6 bases). The J call is doubtful: the DNA matches TRBJ2-7 better. Germline V lookup: CDR1 MGHRA, CDR2 YSYEKL. The CDR3 is made up of 12 amino acids. DNA of the CDR3: TGCGCCAGCAGCCAGTGGGGGCTCGAGCAGTACTTC. The encoded protein is CASSQWGLEQYF.

This chain uses TRBV2 with TRBJ1-1, with 8 positions matching TRBD1. The V segment lost 9 bases and the J segment 2 bases; nucleotides outside the gene matches: 11. The CDR3 consists of 15 residues. Germline values: CDR1 SNHLY, CDR2 FYNNEI. Here the CDR3 DNA reads TGTGCCAGTCCCGGGACAGGTTTTCAAAACACTGAAGCTTTCTTT. It is translated as CASPGTGFQNTEAFF.

The chain recombines TRBV7-9 with TRBJ2-7; D is ambiguous. Germline CDR1 reads SEHNR; CDR2 reads FQNEAQ (reference sequence). CDR3 length: 13 amino acids. V shed 1 base and J shed 2 bases, with 6 bases lying between them. Here the CDR3 DNA reads TGTGCCAGCAGCTTAGACAGAACCTACGAGCAGTACTTC. Translated: CASSLDRTYEQYF.

The rearrangement joins TRBV6-4 to TRBJ2-7; TRBD1 is a possible D gene (7 bases). V was cut by 5 bases and J by 0 bases, with 14 bases left in between. This CDR3 is 15 amino acids long. Germline assignment: CDR1 MRHNA and CDR2 SNTAGT. Here the CDR3 reads CASSLRRDSSYEQYF. The CDR3, as DNA: TGTGCCAGCAGTTTAAGGCGGGACAGCTCCTACGAGCAGTACTTC.

The chain couples TRBV30 to TRBJ1-2; weak D call: TRBD1 (5 bases). CDR1 and CDR2 (germline): GTSNPN, SVGIG (reference sequence). Trimming cost V 7 bases and J 5 bases, with 14 bases left between them. The CDR3 length is 12 residues. As DNA, the CDR3 is TGTGCCTTTCGGTGGGGCCCGTATGGCTACACCTTC. Translated, it gives CAFRWGPYGYTF.

The rearrangement links TRBV7-2 to TRBJ1-3, with D hard to call. The CDR3 totals 12 residues. V lost 5 bases and J 9 bases, leaving 11 bases between the germline ends. CDR1 SGHTA and CDR2 FQGNSA come from the germline V gene. CDR3 DNA: TGTGCCAGCAGCCCCTACGAGGGCACCATATATTTT. Protein: CASSPYEGTIYF. Variable domain in full (rest from reference TRBV7-2 and TRBJ1-3): GAGVSQSPSNKVTEKGKDVELRCDPISGHTALYWYRQSLGQGLEFLIYFQGNSAPDKSGLPSDRFSAERTGGSVSTLTIQRTQQEDSAVYLCASSPYEGTIYFGEGSWLTVV.

This rearrangement joins TRBV5-1 to TRBJ2-1, with D tentatively TRBD1 (5 bases). CDR3 length: 14 amino acids. V lost 5 bases, J lost 8 bases, and 17 bases lay in between. Germline V gene lookup returns CDR1 SGHRS and CDR2 YFSETQ. The CDR3 sequence is CASSWQGLKDEQFF. The CDR3, as DNA: TGCGCCAGCAGTTGGCAGGGTCTGAAGGATGAGCAGTTCTTC.

This clone was recorded only once. The chain couples TRBV18 to TRBJ2-5, with a tentative D call TRBD1 (7 bases). The J call may be mistaken, given a closer DNA end match to TRBJ2-7. Per the germline V gene, CDR1 is KGHSH and CDR2 is LQKENI. The CDR3 has 14 residues. CDR3 in amino acids: CASSPGRGAGEQYF. CDR3 DNA sequence: TGTGCCAGCTCACCCGGCAGGGGGGCCGGCGAGCAGTACTTC.

The V gene is TRBV7-9, the J gene TRBJ1-2; 8 nucleotides match TRBD1. Germline-derived CDR1 and CDR2 are SEHNR and FQNEAQ (reference sequence). V dropped 5 bases and J dropped 6; count of bases not matched to a gene: 8. CDR3 length: 14 amino acids. The CDR3 region is CASSPEDRENGYTF. In DNA, the CDR3 is TGTGCCAGCAGCCCCGAGGACAGGGAGAATGGCTACACCTTC.

This clone rates as medium-sized (0.01 to 0.1%). J is TRBJ1-1 and V is TRBV18, with D maybe TRBD1 (6 bases). The CDR3 consists of 13 residues. Trimming shortened V by 2 bases and J by 3 bases, and 7 bases separated the two germline ends. Germline loops: CDR1 KGHSH, CDR2 LQKENI. CDR3 protein: CASSPRQDTEAFF. In DNA form, the CDR3 reads TGTGCCAGCTCACCAAGACAGGACACTGAAGCTTTCTTT.

The chain has TRBV5-1 and TRBJ2-5, with 9 bases identical to TRBD2. This CDR3 is built from 17 residues. V shed 1 base and J 0 bases; nucleotides not matched to a gene: 7. CDR1 SGHRS and CDR2 YFSETQ come from the germline V gene. The CDR3 protein is CASSLSLAGINQETQYF. The CDR3 DNA follows: TGCGCCAGCAGCTTGAGTCTAGCGGGAATAAACCAAGAGACCCAGTACTTC.

The V and J genes are TRBV7-9 and TRBJ2-5, with a tentative D call TRBD1 (6 bases). The length of the CDR3 is 18 residues. Trimming stripped 4 bases from V and 5 bases from J, with 26 bases between. The germline V gene encodes CDR1 SEHNR and CDR2 FQNEAQ (reference sequence). CDR3 sequence reads: CASSSLSHRQVGSETQYF. DNA of the CDR3: TGTGCCAGCAGCTCGCTCTCCCACCGACAGGTCGGATCGGAGACCCAGTACTTC.